A selection of T cell receptor beta chains follows, all from one sample in a study of glioma-infiltrating T cells. TCRdb redid the calling of the multiplex PCR reads with MiXCR, one entry per CDR3 protein. This sample has approximately 120,000 distinct CDR3 sequences, with 20% to 25% found just once. Sequencing was performed on glioma tissue, nonneoplastic brain tissue, or PBMCs (not recorded which). These receptors originate from a human donor with low-grade glioma or glioblastoma, undergoing nonglioma brain surgery, or in good health (not recorded which). Both conserved end residues are part of each CDR3. The D gene is left open where the match is weak.

j_gene | d_gene | v_gene | CDR3aa
TRBJ1-2 | - | TRBV10-3 | CAISEKNYGYTF
TRBJ1-1 | - | TRBV7-2 | CASSLAGSGGAFF
TRBJ1-1 | TRBD1 | TRBV12-3/TRBV12-4 | CASRPDTGVTEAFF
TRBJ2-7 | - | TRBV5-4 | CASSLPGVDEQYF
TRBJ2-3 | - | TRBV3-1 | CASSQVAGRGTDTQYF
TRBJ2-1 | - | TRBV4-3 | CASSQGGAQGNEQFF
TRBJ2-7 | TRBD1 | TRBV5-6 | CASSYRGPVVNEQYF
TRBJ1-1 | - | TRBV30 | CAFHRASEAFF
TRBJ1-3 | TRBD1 | TRBV6-1 | CASSPPGGGNTIYF
TRBJ2-1 | - | TRBV10-3 | CAISGGVWNEQFF
TRBJ2-1 | - | TRBV7-3 | CASSPNPWAPGSYNEQFF
TRBJ2-7 | TRBD2 | TRBV20-1 | CSARGLASSYEQYF
TRBJ2-3 | - | TRBV7-2 | CASSPDGGPGQYF
TRBJ2-1 | - | TRBV19 | CASSISAANNEQFF
TRBJ2-7 | TRBD1 | TRBV7-9 | CASSSTGYEQYF
TRBJ2-7 | TRBD2 | TRBV20-1 | CSARAPESGSVDEQYF
TRBJ1-2 | - | TRBV27 | CASSLGEHLFYGYTF
TRBJ2-3 | - | TRBV7-6 | CASSLIGSMADTQYF
TRBJ2-5 | - | TRBV4-1 | CAGSPGQKSLGQETQYF
TRBJ2-7 | - | TRBV7-2 | CASSPPILGPRTEQYF
TRBJ2-7 | TRBD1 | TRBV20-1 | CSARGMGQGYEQYF
TRBJ2-3 | - | TRBV29-1 | CSVGLTGAVTDTQYF
TRBJ2-5 | - | TRBV4-3 | CASSQDELRLETQYF
TRBJ2-2 | TRBD1 | TRBV5-1 | CASRSPGGPQNTGELFF
TRBJ1-5 | - | TRBV7-2 | CASTKMGGFNQPQHF
TRBJ2-3 | TRBD2 | TRBV2 | CAIAGGNTDTQYF
TRBJ2-3 | - | TRBV12-3/TRBV12-4 | CASSFETGGGPDTQYF
TRBJ2-7 | TRBD1 | TRBV20-1 | CSAVTGTGTYEQYF
TRBJ2-3 | TRBD2 | TRBV6-1 | CASSSSIAGARVDTQYF
TRBJ2-7 | - | TRBV28 | CATATGIEQYF
TRBJ2-1 | - | TRBV18 | CASSPPSQYYNEQFF
TRBJ1-1 | TRBD1 | TRBV30 | CAGLTGPMNTEAFF
TRBJ2-7 | - | TRBV27 | CASSSVGYEQYF
TRBJ2-1 | - | TRBV27 | CASSFSWSSYNEQFF
TRBJ2-1 | - | TRBV12-5 | CASGFGAGGDNEQFF
TRBJ1-1 | TRBD1 | TRBV7-2 | CASSFETGPVMNTEAFF
TRBJ1-2 | - | TRBV5-1 | CASSLQPNYGYTF
TRBJ2-1 | - | TRBV6-9 | CASSYRREWANEQFF
TRBJ2-5 | TRBD2 | TRBV28 | CASSSLTSGSRETQYF
TRBJ2-7 | - | TRBV6-1 | CASSSPGSYEQYF